This is a list of T cell receptor beta chains from one sample in a study of neurological immune-mediated disorders. TCRdb reprocessed the 5' RACE reads with MiXCR, giving one entry per CDR3 protein. The top ten clones hold around 15% of a sample with fewer than 30,000 distinct CDR3 sequences, roughly 20% of them seen once. The specimen was PBMCs. The receptors shown here come from a woman aged 55 to 70 in good health. Both conserved end residues are part of each CDR3. D genes are given only for firm matches. Expanded clones get a size class; other rows say once, few or many, or leave the size out.

length	size	V	D	J	CDR3	DNA
14	once	TRBV5-1	TRBD1	TRBJ2-7	CASSLDRGPYEQYF	TGCGCCAGCAGCTTGGACAGGGGGCCCTACGAGCAGTACTTC
15	many	TRBV5-1	TRBD2	TRBJ2-5	CASSNRDYRFETQYF	TGCGCCAGCAGCAACCGGGACTACCGGTTTGAGACCCAGTACTTC
16	NA	TRBV12-3/TRBV12-4	TRBD1	TRBJ2-7	CASSQIHRGSSYERYF	TGTGCCAGCAGCCAAATCCACAGGGGGAGCTCCTACGAGCGGTACTTC
17	many	TRBV29-1	TRBD1	TRBJ2-6	CSVDSTGGGSGANVLTF	TGCAGCGTTGACTCGACAGGGGGTGGCTCTGGGGCCAACGTCCTGACTTTC
13	many	TRBV6-5	TRBD1	TRBJ1-2	CASSSGGGRGYTF	TGTGCCAGCAGTTCAGGGGGCGGTCGTGGCTACACCTTC
14	many	TRBV7-2	NA	TRBJ1-6	CASSLRAGNSPLHF	TGTGCCAGCAGCTTACGCGCAGGGAATTCACCCCTCCACTTT
13	many	TRBV6-6	NA	TRBJ1-3	CASTGGVGNTIYF	TGTGCCAGCACCGGGGGGGTGGGAAACACCATATATTTT
13	NA	TRBV9	NA	TRBJ2-5	CASSVAYDETQYF	TGTGCCAGCAGCGTAGCTTATGACGAGACCCAGTACTTC
15	many	TRBV11-1	NA	TRBJ2-7	CASSTGPGASYEQYF	TGTGCCAGCAGCACCGGTCCGGGGGCCTCCTACGAGCAGTACTTC
15	medium-sized	TRBV6-5	TRBD1	TRBJ1-1	CASSKTQTGLLEAFF	TGTGCCAGCAGTAAAACCCAGACAGGGCTACTTGAAGCTTTCTTT
15	many	TRBV10-3	TRBD2	TRBJ2-1	CAISEVTSGSYEQFF	TGTGCCATCAGTGAGGTGACTAGCGGGAGTTATGAGCAGTTCTTC
12	NA	TRBV6-5	TRBD1	TRBJ2-1	CASSYRQGEQFF	TGTGCCAGCAGTTACCGACAGGGTGAGCAGTTCTTC
11	NA	TRBV9	NA	TRBJ2-7	CASSEGDEQYF	TGTGCCAGCAGCGAGGGGGACGAGCAGTACTTC
15	many	TRBV9	NA	TRBJ2-1	CASSVGLGLYNEQFF	TGTGCCAGCAGCGTAGGGCTGGGACTCTACAATGAGCAGTTCTTC
14	many	TRBV7-2	NA	TRBJ2-4	CASSTKDWRNIQYF	TGTGCCAGCAGCACCAAGGACTGGAGGAACATTCAGTACTTC
17	NA	TRBV7-9	TRBD1	TRBJ1-2	CASSRGQGILSDYGYTF	TGTGCCAGCAGCCGGGGACAGGGAATTTTGTCCGACTATGGCTACACCTTC
18	many	TRBV7-7	TRBD2	TRBJ2-2	CASRDPTSGLSNTGELFF	TGTGCCAGCAGAGATCCGACTAGCGGGTTGTCGAACACCGGGGAGCTGTTTTTT
10	few	TRBV24-1	NA	TRBJ1-1	CATRGNDPFF	TGTGCCACCAGAGGAAATGACCCTTTCTTT
15	many	TRBV14	NA	TRBJ1-2	CASSQDGLEGYGYTF	TGTGCCAGCAGCCAAGATGGGCTGGAAGGCTATGGCTACACCTTC
15	many	TRBV6-5	NA	TRBJ1-3	CASSYRGSSGNTIYF	TGTGCCAGCAGTTATAGGGGAAGCTCTGGAAACACCATATATTTT
14	NA	TRBV7-2	NA	TRBJ1-3	CASSPFDSGNTIYF	TGTGCCAGCAGCCCCTTCGACTCCGGAAACACCATATATTTT
15	many	TRBV5-6	NA	TRBJ2-1	CASSLLLDPVSEQFF	TGTGCCAGCAGCTTGTTGCTAGACCCGGTAAGCGAGCAGTTCTTC
14	NA	TRBV28	TRBD1	TRBJ2-7	CASSGDRGRYEQYF	TGTGCCAGCAGTGGAGACAGGGGACGCTACGAGCAGTACTTC
17	many	TRBV4-1	TRBD2	TRBJ2-1	CASSHPRSGATYNEQFF	TGCGCCAGCAGCCATCCTAGAAGCGGGGCCACCTACAATGAGCAGTTCTTC
14	many	TRBV18	TRBD2	TRBJ2-1	CASSPTSGSNEQFF	TGTGCCAGCTCACCAACCAGCGGGAGCAATGAGCAGTTCTTC
16	many	TRBV21-1	NA	TRBJ2-2	CASSKEDEPGTGELFF	TGTGCCAGCAGCAAAGAAGACGAACCCGGGACCGGGGAGCTGTTTTTT
16	NA	TRBV20-1	TRBD2	TRBJ2-7	CSAIPTGTSGRVEQYF	TGCAGTGCTATCCCAACCGGGACTAGCGGGAGGGTCGAGCAGTACTTC
15	many	TRBV5-1	TRBD1	TRBJ1-1	CASSLGQGDVTEAFF	TGCGCCAGCAGCTTGGGACAGGGAGACGTGACTGAAGCTTTCTTT
15	NA	TRBV10-2	NA	TRBJ2-7	CASSAPGVLAYEQYF	TGCGCCAGCAGTGCCCCGGGGGTACTCGCCTACGAGCAGTACTTC
13	many	TRBV7-2	TRBD2	TRBJ2-3	CASSGRATDTQYF	TGTGCCAGCAGCGGGAGGGCCACAGATACGCAGTATTTT
16	many	TRBV4-2	NA	TRBJ2-6	CASSLHLVSGANVLTF	TGTGCCAGCAGCCTTCATCTTGTCTCTGGGGCCAACGTCCTGACTTTC